Detailed here is one TCR beta chain. The source of the sample is a study of OX40 agonist ivuxolimab in advanced cancers. In germline, CDR1 is SGHRS, CDR2 YFSETQ. V lost 7 bases, J lost 7 bases, and 17 bases lay in between. The CDR3 consists of 14 residues. Some clones are missing from TCRdb's copy, which holds only in-frame ones; the method was immunoSEQ multiplex PCR. The sample has tens of thousands of clones, roughly nine tenths seen once. This sequence joins TRBV5-1 and TRBJ1-4, with a weak D call TRBD1 (6 bases). The source of this sequence is an adult with an advanced solid tumor such as melanoma, head and neck, liver or kidney cancer. Sequencing used CD4+ or CD8+ T cells sorted from blood, obtained in a trial of the OX40 agonist ivuxolimab. The CDR3 DNA reads as TGCGCCAGCTCACAGGGTCTTTCGGCTGAAAAACTGTTTTTT. Its protein is CASSQGLSAEKLFF. Full variable domain (rest looked up from reference TRBV5-1 and TRBJ1-4): KAGVTQTPRYLIKTRGQQVTLSCSPISGHRSVSWYQQTPGQGLQFLFEYFSETQRNKGNFPGRFSGRQFSNSRSEMNVSTLELGDSALYLCASSQGLSAEKLFFGSGTQLSVL.